These 22 T cell receptor beta chains originate from one sample sequenced in a study of T cell changes during pregnancy in multiple sclerosis. Assay used: immunoSEQ multiplex PCR; TCRdb lists only in-frame clones, some missing. The top ten clones hold roughly 0.55% of a sample with 40,000 to 50,000 clones, 80% to 95% of them seen once. This sample comprised CD4+ T cells from peripheral blood mononuclear cells, obtained in the third trimester of pregnancy. Receptors were obtained from a female donor with multiple sclerosis, enrolled in a pregnancy study.

The genes are TRBV18 and TRBJ1-4, with a possible D match to TRBD1 (6 bases). Germline-derived CDR1 and CDR2 are KGHSH and LQKENI. The CDR3 has 14 residues. Trimming removed 2 bases at V and 8 bases at J, with 12 bases between. DNA for the CDR3: TGTGCCAGCTCACCAAGGGGGACCGGGGAAAAACTGTTTTTT. It is translated as CASSPRGTGEKLFF.

This clone was recorded only once. V gene TRBV6-6 combines with J gene TRBJ2-3, with 9 bases that match TRBD2. The germline V gene encodes CDR1 MNHNY and CDR2 SVGAGI (reference sequence). Germline trimming cut 8 bases from V and 0 bases from J; bases unmatched to any gene: 6. CDR3 length equals 15 residues. CDR3 residues: CASLSSGISTDTQYF. The DNA for the CDR3 is TGTGCCAGCTTATCTAGCGGGATTAGCACAGATACGCAGTATTTT.

In this sample, this clone turned up once. The V gene is TRBV7-2, the J gene TRBJ2-7, with 7 bases that match TRBD1. Trimming at V came to 5 bases and at J to 3 bases, leaving 10 bases not matched to a gene. From germline, CDR1 is SGHTA and CDR2 FQGNSA. The length of the CDR3 is 15 residues. The CDR3 bases are TGTGCCAGCAGCCAACACCCGGGACAGCTCTACGAGCAGTACTTC. Its translation: CASSQHPGQLYEQYF.

This chain uses TRBV4-3 with TRBJ2-7, with TRBD2 matching 15 bases. With 3 bases clipped from V and 2 bases from J, the junction kept 5 bases outside the gene matches. Germline V gives CDR1 LGHNA, CDR2 YSLEER. The CDR3 has 17 residues. The chain's CDR3 is CASSQGLAGGGAYEQYF. The CDR3 coding sequence is TGCGCCAGCAGCCAGGGACTAGCGGGAGGAGGAGCCTACGAGCAGTACTTC.

This clone appeared once. The genes are TRBV29-1 and TRBJ2-5, with unresolved D. Trimming took 8 bases from V and 5 from J, leaving 12 bases between them. Germline loops: CDR1 SQVTM, CDR2 ANQGSEA. CDR3 length equals 11 residues. The CDR3, as DNA: TGCAGCATACTTAGATTGGAGACCCAGTACTTC. It encodes CSILRLETQYF.

V is TRBV6-4 and J is TRBJ2-3, with D unresolved. The germline gives CDR1 MRHNA, CDR2 SNTAGT. V was shortened by 5 bases and J by 0 bases, with 18 bases between the two germline ends. This CDR3 is 17 amino acids long. This CDR3 is CASSPHKSAFSTDTQYF. CDR3 nucleotide sequence: TGTGCCAGCAGTCCTCACAAAAGCGCGTTCAGCACAGATACGCAGTATTTT.

This clone came up a few times. The chain combines TRBV10-3 with TRBJ1-2; D perhaps matches TRBD1 (6 bases). Germline V gives CDR1 ENHRY, CDR2 SYGVKD. The CDR3 spans 13 residues. V was shortened by 6 bases and J by 5 bases, with 13 bases between the two germline ends. The CDR3 coding sequence is TGTGCCATCAGCGCCGATAGGGGGTATGGCTACACCTTC. The encoded protein is CAISADRGYGYTF.

This chain joins TRBV27 and TRBJ2-7; 13 nucleotides agree with TRBD2. Germline loops: CDR1 MNHEY, CDR2 SMNVEV (reference sequence). The CDR3 loop spans 13 amino acids. The V gene end was trimmed by 4 bases and the J gene end by 9 bases; junction bases not matched to a gene: 3. CDR3: CASSWTSGRLQYF. For the CDR3, the DNA is TGTGCCAGCAGTTGGACTAGCGGGAGACTGCAGTACTTC.

The chain carries TRBV13 and TRBJ2-1; TRBD2 agrees at 8 bases. This CDR3 contains 14 residues. Germline CDR1 and CDR2: PRHDT and FYEKMQ (reference sequence). V lost 2 bases, J lost 4 bases, and 1 base stayed unmatched. CDR3 DNA: TGTGCCAGCAGCTTACCTAGCGGGTACAATGAGCAGTTCTTC. Translation: CASSLPSGYNEQFF.

This clone was seen just once. The chain is built from TRBV5-1 and TRBJ1-2, with TRBD1 matching over 7 bases. Looked up from germline, CDR1 is SGHRS and CDR2 is YFSETQ. CDR3 length equals 17 residues. Losses at the gene ends were 0 bases for V and 7 bases for J; bases not matched to a gene: 15. CDR3 coding DNA: TGCGCCAGCAGCTTGGTTGTCGGTGGAAGGGGGCAGGGTGGCTACACCTTC. Residues: CASSLVVGGRGQGGYTF.

The chain carries TRBV29-1 and TRBJ2-5, with D tentatively TRBD1 (6 bases). Germline CDR1 is SQVTM and CDR2 is ANQGSEA. V lost 4 bases and J lost 1, with 16 bases in between. This CDR3 has 15 amino acids. CDR3 protein: CSVVWAGASQETQYF. The CDR3 nucleotides are TGCAGCGTTGTATGGGCAGGGGCTTCCCAAGAGACCCAGTACTTC.

V and J are TRBV30 and TRBJ1-2; D not certain. The CDR3 consists of 12 residues. V lost 0 bases and J lost 4, with 6 bases in between. CDR1 and CDR2 from the germline V gene are GTSNPN and SVGIG (reference sequence). In DNA form, the CDR3 reads TGTGCCTGGAGTGTACCAGGCTATGGCTACACCTTC. It specifies CAWSVPGYGYTF.

The rearrangement joins TRBV9 to TRBJ1-2; TRBD1 matches 9 bases. The germline gives CDR1 SGDLS, CDR2 YYNGEE. V shed 4 bases and J 4 bases; nucleotides not matched to a gene: 14. The CDR3 contains 17 residues. CDR3 sequence: CASSPRTGDELGYGYTF. CDR3 nucleotide sequence: TGTGCCAGCAGCCCCAGGACAGGGGATGAACTTGGCTATGGCTACACCTTC.

This chain links TRBV7-8 with TRBJ2-5, with TRBD2 matching over 8 bases. The junction had 7 bases not matched to a gene; V was cut back by 5 bases and J by 2 bases. The CDR3 loop spans 15 amino acids. From germline, CDR1 is SGHVS and CDR2 FQNEAQ. The CDR3 sequence is CASSAGTSYQETQYF. Written as DNA, the CDR3 is TGTGCCAGCAGCGCCGGGACTAGTTATCAAGAGACCCAGTACTTC.

This sequence joins TRBV5-5 and TRBJ2-3, with TRBD2 matching over 8 bases. The CDR3 has 17 amino acids. The junction had 6 bases not matched to a gene; V was cut back by 0 bases and J by 0 bases. Germline assignment: CDR1 SGHKS and CDR2 YYEKEE (reference sequence). The CDR3 is CASSLDGASGSTDTQYF. For the CDR3, the DNA is TGTGCCAGCAGCTTGGATGGGGCTAGCGGGAGCACAGATACGCAGTATTTT.

This chain joins TRBV11-3 and TRBJ2-2; a weak D match, TRBD1 (6 bases). Trimming shortened V by 5 bases and J by 7 bases, and 14 bases separated the two germline ends. The germline gives CDR1 SGHNT, CDR2 YENEEA. CDR3 length equals 14 residues. In DNA, the CDR3 is TGTGCCAGCAGCCCAGGGCCGACAGGCGGGGAGCTGTTTTTT. This sequence encodes CASSPGPTGGELFF.

The J gene is TRBJ2-7, the V gene TRBV7-9, with a possible D match to TRBD1 (5 bases). Germline CDR1 is SEHNR and CDR2 is FQNEAQ (reference sequence). This CDR3 region has 12 residues. Trimming stripped 5 bases from V and 7 bases from J, with 12 bases between. The CDR3 reads CASSLQGGEQYF. For the CDR3, the DNA is TGTGCCAGCAGCCTTCAGGGCGGAGAGCAGTACTTC. The whole variable domain, filled in from reference TRBV7-9 and TRBJ2-7, reads DTGVSQNPRHKITKRGQNVTFRCDPISEHNRLYWYRQTLGQGPEFLTYFQNEAQLEKSRLLSDRFSAERPKGSFSTLEIQRTEQGDSAMYLCASSLQGGEQYFGPGTRLTVT.

The genes are TRBV6-4 and TRBJ2-1; D ambiguous. This CDR3 spans 15 amino acids. V was shortened by 3 bases and J by 9 bases, with 18 bases between the two germline ends. Germline V CDR1 and CDR2: MRHNA, SNTAGT. CDR3 protein: CASSERLGSAAEQFF. CDR3 bases: TGTGCCAGCAGTGAAAGGCTAGGCTCGGCGGCTGAGCAGTTCTTC.

The CDR3 loop is CASGRTGRGNTEAFF. The CDR3 bases are TGTGCCAGCGGACGGACAGGGAGGGGAAACACTGAAGCTTTCTTT. V and J are TRBV18 and TRBJ1-1, with 8 bases aligning to TRBD1. V lost 8 bases and J lost 2; bases outside the gene matches: 10. Germline assignment: CDR1 KGHSH and CDR2 LQKENI. The CDR3 is 15 amino acids.

On this clone itself: Other nucleotide sequences in the sample specify the same CDR3. This chain links TRBV7-2 with TRBJ2-7; 7 bases agree with TRBD2. The CDR3 is 13 residues long. Unmatched junction bases numbered 1, after V lost 1 base and J lost 4 bases. CDR1 is SGHTA, CDR2 FQGNSA, per germline. The CDR3 protein is CASSLGTRYEQYF. The CDR3 DNA reads as TGTGCCAGCAGCTTAGGGACTAGGTACGAGCAGTACTTC.

This chain links TRBV19 with TRBJ2-7, with a tentative D call TRBD2 (6 bases). The V gene's germline CDR1 is LNHDA and CDR2 SQIVND (reference sequence). V was cut by 5 bases and J by 1 base, with 9 bases left in between. The CDR3 covers 13 residues. The DNA of the CDR3 is TGTGCCAGTAGTGGGGGACTTTCCTACGAGCAGTACTTC. Its protein is CASSGGLSYEQYF.

This chain links TRBV10-3 with TRBJ1-1, with 7 bases lining up with TRBD1. Germline assignment: CDR1 ENHRY and CDR2 SYGVKD. The V and J ends lost 11 bases and 5 bases, in that order; junction bases with no gene match: 11. The CDR3 covers 13 residues. The CDR3 DNA sequence: TGTGCCGTCCCTTACAGGGGACAAACTGAAGCTTTCTTT. This gives the protein CAVPYRGQTEAFF.